This T cell receptor (beta chain) was identified in a study of blood T cell repertoires in COVID-19. Study details: Both acute and convalescent COVID-19 samples were obtained from the United States, Italy and Spain. The analysed material was cDNA or gDNA that came from T cells, B-cell-depleted T cells, or PBMCs.

This CDR3 contains 14 residues. Trimming took 3 bases from V and 2 from J, leaving 11 bases between them. The germline gives CDR1 GTSNPN, CDR2 SVGIG (reference sequence). Source study methods: How many nucleated cells were present was estimated from reference gene primer amplification. TCRdb's table, derived via immunoSEQ multiplex PCR, lists solely in-frame clones and lacks some. D and trimming were read from the DNA, whereas the V and J calls and clone size are those reported in that table. Of 75,000 to 100,000 clones in the sample, about 85% are singletons; the top ten hold around 10%. The chain links TRBV30 to TRBJ1-3; TRBD1 is a possible D gene (5 bases). The sample comprised peripheral blood. The clonotype originates from a woman older than 75 with acute or convalescent COVID-19. The CDR3 loop is CAWSTGGTGNTIYF. DNA of the CDR3: TGTGCCTGGAGCACGGGGGGGACTGGAAACACCATATATTTT. Full variable domain (rest looked up from reference TRBV30 and TRBJ1-3): SQTIHQWPATLVQPVGSPLSLECTVEGTSNPNLYWYRQAAGRGLQLLFYSVGIGQISSEVPQNLSASRPQDRQFILSSKKLLLSDSGFYLCAWSTGGTGNTIYFGEGSWLTVV.